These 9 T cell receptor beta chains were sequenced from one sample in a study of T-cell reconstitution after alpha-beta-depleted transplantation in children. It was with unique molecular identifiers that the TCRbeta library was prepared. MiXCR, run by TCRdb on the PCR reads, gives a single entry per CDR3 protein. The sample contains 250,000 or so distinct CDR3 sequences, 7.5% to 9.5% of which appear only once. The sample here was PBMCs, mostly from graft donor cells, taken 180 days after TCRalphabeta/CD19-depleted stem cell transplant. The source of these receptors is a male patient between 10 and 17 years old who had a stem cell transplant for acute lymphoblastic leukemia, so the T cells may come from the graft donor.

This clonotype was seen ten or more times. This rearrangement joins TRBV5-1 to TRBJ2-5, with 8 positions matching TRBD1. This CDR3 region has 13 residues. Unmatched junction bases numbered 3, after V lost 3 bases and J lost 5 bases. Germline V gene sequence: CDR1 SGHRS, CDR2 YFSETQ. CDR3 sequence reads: CASSSGGAETQYF. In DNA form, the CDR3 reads TGCGCCAGCAGCTCAGGGGGCGCGGAGACCCAGTACTTC. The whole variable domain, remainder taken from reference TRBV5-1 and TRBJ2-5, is KAGVTQTPRYLIKTRGQQVTLSCSPISGHRSVSWYQQTPGQGLQFLFEYFSETQRNKGNFPGRFSGRQFSNSRSEMNVSTLELGDSALYLCASSSGGAETQYFGPGTRLLVL.

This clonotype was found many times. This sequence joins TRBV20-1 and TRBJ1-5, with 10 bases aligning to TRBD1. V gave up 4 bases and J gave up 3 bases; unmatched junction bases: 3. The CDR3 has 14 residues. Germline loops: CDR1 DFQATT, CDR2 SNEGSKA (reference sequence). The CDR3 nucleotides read TGCAGTGCTATCGGACAGGGGGACAATCAGCCCCAGCATTTT. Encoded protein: CSAIGQGDNQPQHF.

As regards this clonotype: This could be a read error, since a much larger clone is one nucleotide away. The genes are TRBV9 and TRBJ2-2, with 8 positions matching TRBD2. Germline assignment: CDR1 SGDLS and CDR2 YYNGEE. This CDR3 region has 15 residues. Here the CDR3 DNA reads TGTGCCAGCAGCGTATCCGGGGGGGGCACCGGGGAGCCGTTTTTT. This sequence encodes CASSVSGGGTGEPFF. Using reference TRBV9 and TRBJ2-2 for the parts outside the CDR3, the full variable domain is DSGVTQTPKHLITATGQRVTLRCSPRSGDLSVYWYQQSLDQGLQFLIQYYNGEERAKGNILERFSAQQFPDLHSELNLSSLELGDSALYFCASSVSGGGTGEPFFGEGSRLTVL.

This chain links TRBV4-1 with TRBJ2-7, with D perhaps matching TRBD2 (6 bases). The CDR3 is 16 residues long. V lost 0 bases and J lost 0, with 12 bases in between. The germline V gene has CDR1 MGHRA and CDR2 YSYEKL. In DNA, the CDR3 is TGCGCCAGCAGCCAAGATCCGGAGACTAGCTCCTACGAGCAGTACTTC. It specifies CASSQDPETSSYEQYF.

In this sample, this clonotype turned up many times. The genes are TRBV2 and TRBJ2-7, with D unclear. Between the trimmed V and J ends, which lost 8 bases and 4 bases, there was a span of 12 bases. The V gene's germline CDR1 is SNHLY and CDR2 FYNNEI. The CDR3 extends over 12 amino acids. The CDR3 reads CASLSNRYEQYF. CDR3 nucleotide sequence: TGTGCCAGCCTCTCTAACAGATACGAGCAGTACTTC.

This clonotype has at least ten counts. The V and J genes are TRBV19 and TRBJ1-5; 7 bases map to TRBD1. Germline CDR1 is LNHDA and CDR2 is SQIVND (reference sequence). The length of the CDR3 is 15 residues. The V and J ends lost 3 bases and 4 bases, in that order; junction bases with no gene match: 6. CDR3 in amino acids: CASSIRDSFNQPQHF. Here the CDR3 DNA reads TGTGCCAGTAGTATCCGGGACAGCTTTAATCAGCCCCAGCATTTT.

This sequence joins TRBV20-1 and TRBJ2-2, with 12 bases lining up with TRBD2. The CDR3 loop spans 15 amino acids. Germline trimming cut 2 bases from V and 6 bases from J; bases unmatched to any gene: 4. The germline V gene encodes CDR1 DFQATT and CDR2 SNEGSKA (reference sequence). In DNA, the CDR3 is TGCAGTGCTAGACACCTAGCGGGGGGGGCCGGGGAGCTGTTTTTT. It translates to CSARHLAGGAGELFF.

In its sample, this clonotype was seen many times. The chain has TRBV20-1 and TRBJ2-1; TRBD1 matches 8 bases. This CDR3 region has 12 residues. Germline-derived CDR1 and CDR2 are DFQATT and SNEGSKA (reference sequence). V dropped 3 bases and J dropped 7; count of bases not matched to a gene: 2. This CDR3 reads CSARTGENEQFF. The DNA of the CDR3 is TGCAGTGCTAGGACAGGGGAAAATGAGCAGTTCTTC.

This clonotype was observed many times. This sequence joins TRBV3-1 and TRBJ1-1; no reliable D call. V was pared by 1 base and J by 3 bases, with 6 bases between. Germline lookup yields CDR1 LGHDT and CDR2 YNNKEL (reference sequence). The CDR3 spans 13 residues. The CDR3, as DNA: TGTGCCAGCAGCCAAGTGCGGTACACTGAAGCTTTCTTT. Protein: CASSQVRYTEAFF.